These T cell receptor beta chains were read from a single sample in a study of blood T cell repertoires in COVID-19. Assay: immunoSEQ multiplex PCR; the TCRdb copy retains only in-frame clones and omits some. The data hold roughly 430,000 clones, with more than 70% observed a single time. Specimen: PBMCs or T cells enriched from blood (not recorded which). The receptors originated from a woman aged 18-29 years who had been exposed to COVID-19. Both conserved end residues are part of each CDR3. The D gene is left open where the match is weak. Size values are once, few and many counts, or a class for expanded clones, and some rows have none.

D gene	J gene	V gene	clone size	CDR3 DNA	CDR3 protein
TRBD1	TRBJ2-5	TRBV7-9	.	TGTGCCAGCAGCCTCTTGACAGGGGAAGAGACCCAGTACTTC	CASSLLTGEETQYF
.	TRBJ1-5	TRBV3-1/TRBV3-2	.	TGTGCCAGCAGCCGGGACACTTCCTTCTATCAGCCCCAGCATTTT	CASSRDTSFYQPQHF
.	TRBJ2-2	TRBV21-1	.	TGTGCCAGTAGGGGGGGACAGGCCAACACCGGGGAGCTGTTTTTT	CASRGGQANTGELFF
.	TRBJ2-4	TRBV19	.	TGTGCCAGTAGTATGCCCAAGGGCCAGGGGGCCAAAAACATTCAGTACTTC	CASSMPKGQGAKNIQYF
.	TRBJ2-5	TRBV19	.	TGTGCCAGTAGTAATCAGGGCTGGGAGACCCAGTACTTC	CASSNQGWETQYF
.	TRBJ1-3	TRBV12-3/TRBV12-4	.	TGTGCCAGTGACAGGTTCTCTGGAAACACCATATATTTT	CASDRFSGNTIYF
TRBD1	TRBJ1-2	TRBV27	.	TGTGCCAGCAGTTTAGGGACAGGGGTCGATGGCTACACCTTC	CASSLGTGVDGYTF
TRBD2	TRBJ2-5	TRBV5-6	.	TGTGCCAGCAGCCTGCTATCACTAGCGGTTGCGGAGACCCAGTACTTC	CASSLLSLAVAETQYF
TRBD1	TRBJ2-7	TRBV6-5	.	TGTGCCAGCAGGCAGGACAGGGGAAGAGGGGAGCAGTACTTC	CASRQDRGRGEQYF
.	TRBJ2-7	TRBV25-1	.	TGTGCCAGCAGTGAAACGGGTTACTACGAGCAGTACTTC	CASSETGYYEQYF
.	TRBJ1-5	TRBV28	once	TGTGCCAGCCAAGGGGCCTGGCAGGAGCCCCAGCATTTT	CASQGAWQEPQHF
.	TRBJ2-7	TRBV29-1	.	TGCAGCGTTGAAATGGGGGGAGGCTACGAGCAGTACTTC	CSVEMGGGYEQYF
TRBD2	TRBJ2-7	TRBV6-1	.	TGTGCCAGCAGTGAGAGGGGCGGGAGGGCTCCCGAGCAGTACTTC	CASSERGGRAPEQYF
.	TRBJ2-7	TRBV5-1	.	TGCGCCAGCACCCCGGGCCCGAGGGACTACGAGCAGTACTTC	CASTPGPRDYEQYF
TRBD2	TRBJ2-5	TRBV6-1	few	TGTGCCAGCAGTGGACAGCCGGGACTAGCCTTCCAAGAGACCCAGTACTTC	CASSGQPGLAFQETQYF
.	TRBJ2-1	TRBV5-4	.	TGTGCCAGCAGCTTGGCAGGGGAGATCAATGAGCAGTTCTTC	CASSLAGEINEQFF
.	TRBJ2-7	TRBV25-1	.	TGTGCCAGCAGTGTTTATGGAGGCTACGAGCAGTACTTC	CASSVYGGYEQYF
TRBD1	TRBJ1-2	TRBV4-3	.	TGCGCCAGCAGCCAAATGACAGGGGCAAACTATGGCTACACCTTC	CASSQMTGANYGYTF
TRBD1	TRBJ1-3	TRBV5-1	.	TGCGCCAGCAGCTTGGACAGGGGTGGAAACACCATATATTTT	CASSLDRGGNTIYF
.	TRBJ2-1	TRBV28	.	TGTGCCAGCAGACCCTCGGGCGGGGCGAACTACAATGAGCAGTTCTTC	CASRPSGGANYNEQFF
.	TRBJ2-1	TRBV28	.	TGTGCCAGCAGTCAAAGGAACGGGGATGAGCAGTTCTTC	CASSQRNGDEQFF
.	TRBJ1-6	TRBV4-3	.	TGCGCCAGCAGCCAAGATACGGGCAGGGGCAATTCACCCCTCCACTTT	CASSQDTGRGNSPLHF
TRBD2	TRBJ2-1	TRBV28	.	TGTGCCAGCAGTCTAGCGGCCTCCTACAATGAGCAGTTCTTC	CASSLAASYNEQFF
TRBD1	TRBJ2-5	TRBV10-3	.	TGTGCCATCAGTGAGTCGAGTAGGGGGCAACAAGAGACCCAGTACTTC	CAISESSRGQQETQYF
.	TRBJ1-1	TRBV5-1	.	TGCGCCAGCAGCCAATCGTACAGGGTAGAGAACACTGAAGCTTTCTTT	CASSQSYRVENTEAFF
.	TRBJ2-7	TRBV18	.	TGTGCCAGCTCCCCGGCAAAGGGCCCGGGGGAGCAGTACTTC	CASSPAKGPGEQYF
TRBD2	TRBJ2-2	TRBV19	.	TGTGCCAGTAGTATCTTAGCGGGGGGTACCGGGGAGCTGTTTTTT	CASSILAGGTGELFF
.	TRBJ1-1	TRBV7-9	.	TGTGCCAGCAGCCCGGGACACCGCGTGAACACTGAAGCTTTCTTT	CASSPGHRVNTEAFF
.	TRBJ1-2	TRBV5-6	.	TGTGCCAGCAGCCAGGGGCCAGGCTATGGCTACACCTTC	CASSQGPGYGYTF
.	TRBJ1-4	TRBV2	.	TGTGCCAGCAGTGCCAGGTTTAATGAAAAACTGTTTTTT	CASSARFNEKLFF
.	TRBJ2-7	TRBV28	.	TGTGCCAGCAGTATCCCTCCCGAGCAGTACTTC	CASSIPPEQYF
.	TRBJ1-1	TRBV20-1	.	TGCAGTGCTGACAGGTCCCTTGAAGCTTTCTTT	CSADRSLEAFF
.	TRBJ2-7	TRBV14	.	TGTGCCAGCAGCCTCCAGGGTACTAGCTGGTACGAGCAGTACTTC	CASSLQGTSWYEQYF